Listed below are T cell receptor beta chains from one sample, sequenced in a study of T cell repertoires in ileal Crohn's disease. Clones were read by immunoSEQ multiplex PCR, and TCRdb kept only the in-frame ones, dropping some. This sample has 3,000 to 4,000 clones, with 60% to 75% found just once. Sequenced: ileal tissue. These receptors came from an adult with Crohn's disease. Both conserved end residues are part of each CDR3. The order of the fields is J gene, V gene, D gene, clone size, CDR3 DNA, CDR3 protein. D genes are given only for firm matches. The size entry is marked missing in some rows and otherwise reads once, few, many or a size class.

>TRBJ1-1|TRBV5-4|NA|NA
TGTGCCAGCAGCTCGGAGGGGGGGAGGTTGAACACTGAAGCTTTCTTT
CASSSEGGRLNTEAFF
>TRBJ1-3|TRBV7-9|TRBD1|once
TGTGCCAGCAGCCGGGACAGGGGAAACACCATATATTTT
CASSRDRGNTIYF
>TRBJ1-1|TRBV4-3|NA|NA
TGCGCCAGCAGCCAAGACTCGGTCGGGGAAACTGAAGCTTTCTTT
CASSQDSVGETEAFF
>TRBJ2-7|TRBV2|TRBD1|NA
TGTGCCAGCTCACCATTCCAGGGGGCCGAGCAGTACTTC
CASSPFQGAEQYF
>TRBJ2-2|TRBV29-1|NA|NA
TGCAGCGTTAAAGGGACTGGCGCCTTCACCGGGGAGCTGTTTTTT
CSVKGTGAFTGELFF
>TRBJ2-2|TRBV2|TRBD2|few
TGTGCCAGCAGTGATGGGTTAGCGGGGGTCACCGGGGAGCTGTTTTTT
CASSDGLAGVTGELFF
>TRBJ2-5|TRBV30|NA|once
TGTGCCTGGGAGCAGGGAGGACAGACCCAGTACTTC
CAWEQGGQTQYF
>TRBJ1-1|TRBV5-4|NA|large
TGTGCCAGCAGCTTCGGGAACACTGAAGCTTTCTTT
CASSFGNTEAFF
>TRBJ2-7|TRBV19|TRBD2|NA
TGTGCCAGTAGTATCCGCGGGGGGGGGCTTTACGAGCAGTACTTC
CASSIRGGGLYEQYF
>TRBJ2-1|TRBV18|NA|NA
TGTGCCAGCTCACCAATGAACGGGAGAGGCTCCTACAATGAGCAGTTCTTC
CASSPMNGRGSYNEQFF
>TRBJ2-7|TRBV5-1|NA|once
TGCGCCAGCAGCGAGAACTACGAGCAGTACTTC
CASSENYEQYF
>TRBJ2-1|TRBV29-1|NA|once
TGCAGCGCCGAGCAACGGGACAATGAGCAGTTCTTC
CSAEQRDNEQFF
>TRBJ2-2|TRBV27|NA|NA
TGTGCCGCAGGCACTGCGAACACCGGGGAGCTGTTTTTT
CAAGTANTGELFF
>TRBJ2-2|TRBV19|NA|few
TGTGCCACCCAAACAGAAAACACCGGGGAGCTGTTTTTT
CATQTENTGELFF
>TRBJ1-1|TRBV13|NA|NA
TGTGCCAGCAGCTTCCAGGGGTTGAGGAATGAAGCTTTCTTT
CASSFQGLRNEAFF
>TRBJ2-7|TRBV7-6|TRBD2|once
TGTGCCAGCAGCTTGGGAGGGTCGGATTCGGGTTACGAGCAGTACTTC
CASSLGGSDSGYEQYF
>TRBJ2-5|TRBV5-1|NA|NA
TGCGCCAGCAGCTTGGCCCGAGAGACCCAGTACTTC
CASSLARETQYF
>TRBJ1-2|TRBV11-3|NA|NA
TGTGCCAGCAGTGATCGTGAAGTTCGGAGCGTCGACTATGGCTACACCTTC
CASSDREVRSVDYGYTF
>TRBJ2-7|TRBV29-1|TRBD2|NA
TGCAGCGTTGAAGGATGGACTAGCGGGGACTACGAGCAGTACTTC
CSVEGWTSGDYEQYF
>TRBJ1-1|TRBV7-9|NA|NA
TGTGCCAGCAGCCTCAGGGGGAACACTGAAGCTTTCTTT
CASSLRGNTEAFF
>TRBJ1-1|TRBV7-9|NA|NA
TGTGCCAGCAGGCTTACGGTGAACACTGAAGCTTTCTTT
CASRLTVNTEAFF
>TRBJ1-2|TRBV2|TRBD1|NA
TGTGCCAGCAGCCGGGGGACAGGGGGTTGGATGGGTGGCTACACCTTC
CASSRGTGGWMGGYTF
>TRBJ2-7|TRBV7-9|NA|NA
TGTGCCAGCAGCCCCACAGCGGCCTACGAGCAGTACTTC
CASSPTAAYEQYF
>TRBJ1-2|TRBV9|NA|few
TGTGCCAGCAGCGTAGCTGAGGGATCCTATGGCTACACCTTC
CASSVAEGSYGYTF
>TRBJ2-3|TRBV20-1|NA|few
TGCAGTGCTAGCGGCACAGATACGCAGTATTTT
CSASGTDTQYF
>TRBJ2-7|TRBV6-1|TRBD2|few
TGTGCCAGCACCCCTGGACTAGCTGCAACCTACGAGCAGTACTTC
CASTPGLAATYEQYF
>TRBJ2-7|TRBV29-1|TRBD1|NA
TGCAGCGCTTGGGACAGGGGACCTACTACAACCTACGAGCAGTACTTC
CSAWDRGPTTTYEQYF
>TRBJ1-1|TRBV27|TRBD1|NA
TGTGCCAGCAGCTTTACCGGAGGGACAGGTCTTCTCCCTTTCTTT
CASSFTGGTGLLPFF
>TRBJ2-7|TRBV19|NA|few
TGTGCCAGTAGCCTGAGGGGGGGACCCATCTACGAGCAGTACTTC
CASSLRGGPIYEQYF
>TRBJ2-1|TRBV29-1|NA|NA
TGCAGCGTTTGCGAGGACTACAATGAGCAGTTCTTC
CSVCEDYNEQFF
>TRBJ1-2|TRBV29-1|TRBD1|once
TGCAGCGTTGGACAGGGGCTTGGCTACACCTTC
CSVGQGLGYTF
>TRBJ2-6|TRBV29-1|TRBD1|NA
TGCAGCGTTCAGGGGGCGTCTGGGGCCAACGTCCTGACTTTC
CSVQGASGANVLTF
>TRBJ1-4|TRBV5-1|NA|NA
TGCGCCAGCAGCTTGGCCCTTGGGGGCACTAATGAAAAACTGTTTTTT
CASSLALGGTNEKLFF
>TRBJ2-2|TRBV5-1|TRBD1|NA
TGCGCCAGCAATAGGGGTCAGGGGGACACCGGGGAGCTGTTTTTT
CASNRGQGDTGELFF
>TRBJ1-2|TRBV4-2|TRBD1|few
TGTGCCAGCAGCCGATCGGACAGGAGGGAACACTATGGCTACACCTTC
CASSRSDRREHYGYTF
>TRBJ1-1|TRBV30|NA|NA
TGTGCCTGGAGTCCCGCCCGGGACATCTACACTGAAGCTTTCTTT
CAWSPARDIYTEAFF
>TRBJ1-5|TRBV6-1|NA|NA
TGTGCCAGCAGTCTAACCCTAGGCAATCAGCCCCAGCATTTT
CASSLTLGNQPQHF
>TRBJ2-3|TRBV4-1|TRBD2|NA
TGCGCCAGCAGCCAAGACCCCTCAGCGGGGGGGCCAGGAGATACGCAGTATTTT
CASSQDPSAGGPGDTQYF
>TRBJ2-5|TRBV29-1|NA|NA
TGCAGCGGGGGGAGGGAGACCCAGTACTTC
CSGGRETQYF